The rows below give T cell receptor beta chains drawn from one sample of a study of blood T cells in healthy people across ages. TCRdb re-called the 5' RACE reads with MiXCR, one entry per CDR3 protein. The sample has fewer than 950,000 distinct CDR3 sequences, under 40% seen once. Sequencing was performed on blood. These receptor sequences come from a man aged 18 to 30 in good health. CDR3s include the opening cysteine and the closing phenylalanine or tryptophan. The order of the fields is J gene, V gene, D gene, clone size, CDR3 protein, CDR3 DNA. D genes are given only for firm matches. Where a row states a size, it is once, few, many or the class of an expanded clone; other rows omit it.

J: TRBJ1-1
V: TRBV20-1
D: NA
size: NA
CDR3: CSARAGRDTRLEAFF
DNA: TGCAGTGCTAGAGCTGGACGGGACACGAGGCTTGAAGCTTTCTTT

J: TRBJ1-2
V: TRBV4-2
D: NA
size: NA
CDR3: CASSQVGGEYGYTF
DNA: TGTGCCAGCAGCCAAGTTGGGGGAGAGTATGGCTACACCTTC

J: TRBJ2-7
V: TRBV12-3/TRBV12-4
D: TRBD1
size: few
CDR3: CASSSGQRAYEQYF
DNA: TGTGCCAGCAGTTCGGGACAGAGAGCCTACGAGCAGTACTTC

J: TRBJ2-7
V: TRBV12-3/TRBV12-4
D: NA
size: many
CDR3: CASSFSGRSEQYF
DNA: TGTGCCAGCAGTTTTTCGGGACGTAGCGAGCAGTACTTC

J: TRBJ2-7
V: TRBV7-8
D: NA
size: once
CDR3: CASSKRRDFTYEQYF
DNA: TGTGCCAGCAGCAAGCGCCGGGACTTCACCTACGAGCAGTACTTC

J: TRBJ1-5
V: TRBV20-1
D: NA
size: many
CDR3: CSAPIGGAQPQHF
DNA: TGCAGTGCCCCCATTGGGGGGGCTCAGCCCCAGCATTTT

J: TRBJ2-5
V: TRBV29-1
D: TRBD2
size: NA
CDR3: CSIRQGRTSVETQYF
DNA: TGCAGCATCAGGCAAGGTCGGACTAGCGTCGAGACCCAGTACTTC

J: TRBJ1-3
V: TRBV12-3/TRBV12-4
D: NA
size: NA
CDR3: CASSKTIPGGTIYF
DNA: TGTGCCAGCAGTAAAACAATTCCCGGGGGCACCATATATTTT

J: TRBJ1-1
V: TRBV10-3
D: NA
size: NA
CDR3: CAIGRGASTEAFF
DNA: TGTGCCATCGGCCGGGGTGCGTCTACTGAAGCTTTCTTT

J: TRBJ1-5
V: TRBV7-2
D: NA
size: NA
CDR3: CASSPRAGSGSNQPQHF
DNA: TGTGCCAGCAGCCCCAGAGCAGGGAGCGGGAGCAATCAGCCCCAGCATTTT

J: TRBJ1-2
V: TRBV4-3
D: NA
size: NA
CDR3: CASSQDGAANYGYTF
DNA: TGCGCCAGCAGCCAAGATGGGGCAGCTAACTATGGCTACACCTTC

J: TRBJ2-2
V: TRBV2
D: TRBD2
size: NA
CDR3: CAGASGGLAGELFF
DNA: TGTGCGGGGGCTAGCGGGGGGCTCGCCGGGGAGCTGTTTTTT

J: TRBJ1-4
V: TRBV4-1
D: NA
size: few
CDR3: CASSQSQGPGEKLFF
DNA: TGCGCCAGCAGCCAAAGCCAGGGGCCTGGTGAAAAACTGTTTTTT

J: TRBJ2-3
V: TRBV20-1
D: TRBD2
size: few
CDR3: CSARSLTSGGAGDTQYF
DNA: TGCAGTGCTAGATCCCTGACTAGCGGGGGGGCCGGAGATACGCAGTATTTT

J: TRBJ2-5
V: TRBV29-1
D: TRBD2
size: few
CDR3: CSVRPGLVPETQYF
DNA: TGCAGCGTTCGTCCGGGACTAGTACCAGAGACCCAGTACTTC

J: TRBJ1-5
V: TRBV20-1
D: TRBD1
size: NA
CDR3: CSAASGTGNQPQHF
DNA: TGCAGTGCAGCCTCTGGGACAGGTAATCAGCCCCAGCATTTT

J: TRBJ1-2
V: TRBV7-9
D: NA
size: NA
CDR3: CASSLNRTAVSLNYGYTF
DNA: TGTGCCAGCAGCTTAAACAGGACGGCTGTCAGCCTTAACTATGGCTACACCTTC

J: TRBJ1-1
V: TRBV5-5
D: NA
size: NA
CDR3: CASSFTYRENTEAFF
DNA: TGTGCCAGCAGCTTTACGTACAGGGAGAACACTGAAGCTTTCTTT

J: TRBJ1-1
V: TRBV7-9
D: NA
size: few
CDR3: CASSFRLLHTEAFF
DNA: TGTGCCAGCAGCTTCCGATTATTACACACTGAAGCTTTCTTT

J: TRBJ2-3
V: TRBV4-3
D: NA
size: many
CDR3: CASSQTEGTQYF
DNA: TGCGCCAGCAGCCAGACGGAGGGGACGCAGTATTTT

J: TRBJ2-2
V: TRBV24-1
D: TRBD1
size: NA
CDR3: CATRGTANTGELFF
DNA: TGTGCCACCAGAGGGACAGCGAACACCGGGGAGCTGTTTTTT

J: TRBJ1-4
V: TRBV29-1
D: NA
size: few
CDR3: CSVEDRPKGGKLFF
DNA: TGCAGCGTTGAGGACCGTCCTAAAGGGGGTAAACTGTTTTTT

J: TRBJ2-1
V: TRBV27
D: TRBD1
size: once
CDR3: CASSPRTGGLTNEQFF
DNA: TGTGCCAGCAGTCCCCGGACAGGGGGCCTGACAAATGAGCAGTTCTTC

J: TRBJ2-2
V: TRBV7-9
D: NA
size: NA
CDR3: CASSLERFNTGELFF
DNA: TGTGCCAGCAGCTTAGAGCGGTTCAACACCGGGGAGCTGTTTTTT

J: TRBJ2-4
V: TRBV9
D: TRBD2
size: many
CDR3: CASGGGAKNIQYF
DNA: TGTGCCAGCGGGGGGGGAGCCAAAAACATTCAGTACTTC

J: TRBJ1-5
V: TRBV6-2/TRBV6-3
D: NA
size: NA
CDR3: CASSAMEERPQHF
DNA: TGTGCCAGCAGTGCCATGGAGGAAAGGCCCCAGCATTTT

J: TRBJ1-2
V: TRBV6-2/TRBV6-3
D: TRBD1
size: NA
CDR3: CASTDRADSYGYTF
DNA: TGTGCCAGCACCGACAGGGCTGACAGCTATGGCTACACCTTC

J: TRBJ2-1
V: TRBV7-2
D: NA
size: NA
CDR3: CASGLQAYNEQFF
DNA: TGTGCCAGCGGCTTACAGGCCTACAATGAGCAGTTCTTC

J: TRBJ2-1
V: TRBV7-2
D: NA
size: NA
CDR3: CASSARANNEQFF
DNA: TGTGCCAGCAGCGCCCGGGCAAACAATGAGCAGTTCTTC

J: TRBJ2-7
V: TRBV5-1
D: NA
size: NA
CDR3: CAGSLDGPNEQYF
DNA: TGCGCCGGCAGCTTGGACGGTCCGAATGAGCAGTACTTC

J: TRBJ2-7
V: TRBV3-1
D: NA
size: NA
CDR3: CASSPSGGVGSYEQYF
DNA: TGTGCCAGCAGCCCCTCCGGAGGGGTTGGGTCCTACGAGCAGTACTTC

J: TRBJ2-3
V: TRBV7-2
D: NA
size: NA
CDR3: CASSASQGVADTQYF
DNA: TGTGCCAGCAGCGCCTCACAGGGAGTGGCAGATACGCAGTATTTT

J: TRBJ1-1
V: TRBV29-1
D: NA
size: NA
CDR3: CSVVGAGEAFF
DNA: TGCAGCGTTGTTGGGGCGGGTGAAGCTTTCTTT

J: TRBJ2-7
V: TRBV6-5
D: TRBD1
size: NA
CDR3: CASNRQGSYEQYF
DNA: TGTGCCAGCAATAGACAGGGGAGCTACGAGCAGTACTTC

J: TRBJ2-1
V: TRBV5-1
D: NA
size: many
CDR3: CASSLEAYNEQFF
DNA: TGCGCCAGCAGCTTGGAGGCCTACAATGAGCAGTTCTTC

J: TRBJ2-2
V: TRBV6-2/TRBV6-3
D: TRBD2
size: few
CDR3: CASKVTGGSGELFF
DNA: TGTGCCAGCAAAGTGACCGGGGGGTCCGGGGAGCTGTTTTTT

J: TRBJ1-2
V: TRBV12-3/TRBV12-4
D: TRBD1
size: NA
CDR3: CASSLLRTGTGGYTF
DNA: TGTGCCAGCAGTCTTCTTCGGACAGGGACAGGGGGCTACACCTTC

J: TRBJ1-2
V: TRBV3-1
D: NA
size: many
CDR3: CASSQGEGSYGYTF
DNA: TGTGCCAGCAGCCAAGGAGAGGGCAGCTATGGCTACACCTTC

J: TRBJ1-2
V: TRBV12-3/TRBV12-4
D: NA
size: few
CDR3: CASRGFLAEVSHYGYTF
DNA: TGTGCCAGCAGGGGGTTTTTGGCAGAAGTGTCCCACTATGGCTACACCTTC

J: TRBJ1-1
V: TRBV12-3/TRBV12-4
D: NA
size: NA
CDR3: CASSSNRDPREAFF
DNA: TGTGCCAGCTCTTCTAACAGGGATCCTCGTGAAGCTTTCTTT

J: TRBJ1-1
V: TRBV9
D: NA
size: few
CDR3: CASSVDPGGRGIWNTEAFF
DNA: TGTGCCAGCAGCGTAGACCCCGGGGGCAGAGGTATTTGGAACACTGAAGCTTTCTTT

J: TRBJ2-5
V: TRBV4-3
D: NA
size: NA
CDR3: CASSQGRSGFGETQYF
DNA: TGCGCCAGCAGCCAAGGCCGGTCAGGCTTCGGCGAGACCCAGTACTTC